Following are 9 T cell receptor beta chains from one sample sequenced in a study of blood T cell repertoires in COVID-19. Profiled with immunoSEQ multiplex PCR; TCRdb holds only in-frame clones, not every one. The sample consists of about 250,000 clones, around 88% of them appearing once. The sample comprised peripheral blood. The receptors come from a man aged 80 or over with acute or convalescent COVID-19.

This clone appeared a single time. A read error may produce the germline difference seen at one junction end. V and J are TRBV9 and TRBJ2-5, with D possibly being TRBD2 (6 bases). The germline V gene has CDR1 SGDLS and CDR2 YYNGEE. This CDR3 comprises 17 residues. The CDR3 protein is CASSVAPLARGQQTQYF. The DNA of the CDR3 is TGTGCCAGCAGCGTAGCCCCACTAGCCCGGGGCCAACAGACCCAGTACTTC.

This chain joins TRBV4-1 and TRBJ1-2, with D possibly being TRBD1 (6 bases). V lost 0 bases and J lost 5, with 16 bases in between. This CDR3 spans 16 amino acids. Germline V gene data show CDR1 as MGHRA and CDR2 as YSYEKL. CDR3 sequence reads: CASSQDGLQGGYGYTF. The CDR3 DNA sequence: TGCGCCAGCAGCCAAGACGGGTTACAGGGAGGGTATGGCTACACCTTC.

The chain carries TRBV12-3 or TRBV12-4 and TRBJ1-5, with a tentative D call TRBD1 (5 bases). Trimming left V 0 bases short and J 9 bases short, with 9 bases between. The CDR3 loop spans 13 amino acids. The CDR3 sequence: CASSLAPQAPQHF. The CDR3 DNA sequence: TGTGCCAGCAGTTTAGCGCCACAGGCGCCCCAGCATTTT.

The V and J genes are TRBV25-1 and TRBJ1-6; the match to TRBD1 covers 8 bases. Germline V gene sequence: CDR1 MGHDK, CDR2 SYGVNS. J was trimmed by 7 bases and V by 7 bases; bases with no gene match: 6. This CDR3 contains 14 residues. The CDR3 DNA is TGTGCCAGCACCGGACAGGGACCCAATTCACCCCTCCACTTT. Protein product: CASTGQGPNSPLHF.

This clone has only a few counts. CDR3 sequence reads: CASSVAAEYQPQHF. The CDR3 region has the DNA TGTGCCAGCAGCGTAGCGGCGGAATATCAGCCCCAGCATTTT. The V gene is TRBV9, the J gene TRBJ1-5; D call uncertain. Trimming removed 0 bases from V and 5 bases from J, with 9 bases in between. The CDR3 consists of 14 residues. The germline V gene has CDR1 SGDLS and CDR2 YYNGEE.

V gene TRBV6-2 or TRBV6-3 combines with J gene TRBJ1-2; TRBD1 is a possible D gene (5 bases). Trimming took 2 bases from V and 2 from J, leaving 12 bases between them. Germline V gene sequence: CDR1 MNHEY, CDR2 SVGEGT. The CDR3 covers 15 residues. CDR3 nucleotides: TGTGCCAGCAGTTACAAACCAGGGATCAACTATGGCTACACCTTC. The encoded protein is CASSYKPGINYGYTF.

J is TRBJ2-2 and V is TRBV27; perhaps TRBD1 as D (5 bases). This CDR3 has 15 residues. Trimming cost V 6 bases and J 7 bases, with 18 bases left between them. The germline CDR1 and CDR2 sequences are MNHEY and SMNVEV (reference sequence). The CDR3: CASSQGMGPGGELFF. CDR3 sequence (DNA): TGTGCCAGCAGCCAAGGGATGGGGCCCGGCGGGGAGCTGTTTTTT.

This chain connects TRBV28 to TRBJ2-1; 8 nucleotides align to TRBD1. Germline V gene lookup returns CDR1 MDHEN and CDR2 SYDVKM. V lost 6 bases, J lost 13 bases, and 11 bases stayed unmatched. The CDR3 runs to 13 residues. CDR3 nucleotides: TGTGCCAGCAGGTCGACAGGGGCCGGGCACCAGTTCTTC. Translated: CASRSTGAGHQFF.

V usage is TRBV2 and J usage is TRBJ2-1, with a weak D call TRBD2 (6 bases). V lost 5 bases to trimming and J lost 4 bases, with 12 bases between them. This CDR3 has 14 amino acids. The germline V gene encodes CDR1 SNHLY and CDR2 FYNNEI. CDR3 DNA sequence: TGTGCCAGCAGTCGGTCTAGCGAGTACAATGAGCAGTTCTTC. Encoded protein: CASSRSSEYNEQFF.